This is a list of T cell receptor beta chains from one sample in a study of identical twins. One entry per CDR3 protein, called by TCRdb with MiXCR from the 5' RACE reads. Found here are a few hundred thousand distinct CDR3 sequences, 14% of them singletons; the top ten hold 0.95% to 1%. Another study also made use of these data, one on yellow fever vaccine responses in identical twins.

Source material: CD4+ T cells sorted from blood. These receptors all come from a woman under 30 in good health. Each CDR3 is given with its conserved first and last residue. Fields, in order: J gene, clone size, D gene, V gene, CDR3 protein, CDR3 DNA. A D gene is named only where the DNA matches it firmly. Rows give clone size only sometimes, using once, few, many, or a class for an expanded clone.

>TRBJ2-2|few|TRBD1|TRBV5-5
CASSLEGALGPGELFF
TGTGCCAGCAGCTTGGAGGGGGCGTTGGGTCCCGGGGAGCTGTTTTTT
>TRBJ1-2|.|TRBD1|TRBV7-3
CASSPFGDRGYGYTF
TGTGCCAGCAGCCCCTTTGGGGACAGGGGCTATGGCTACACCTTC
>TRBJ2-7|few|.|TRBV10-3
CAISGTLTGRLYEQYF
TGTGCCATCAGTGGGACCTTGACAGGGAGGTTATACGAGCAGTACTTC
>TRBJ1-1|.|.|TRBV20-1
CSARPPGRGNTEAFF
TGCAGTGCTAGACCACCGGGACGGGGGAACACTGAAGCTTTCTTT
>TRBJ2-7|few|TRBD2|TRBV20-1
CSAAGTIYEQYF
TGCAGTGCCGCCGGGACTATCTACGAGCAGTACTTC
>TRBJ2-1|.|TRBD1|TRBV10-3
CAITGTGNNEQFF
TGTGCCATCACCGGGACAGGGAACAATGAGCAGTTCTTC
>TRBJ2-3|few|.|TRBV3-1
CASSQAFQILDTQYF
TGTGCCAGCAGCCAAGCTTTCCAGATACTAGATACGCAGTATTTT
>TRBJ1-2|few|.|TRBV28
CASTDFLSNYGYTF
TGTGCCAGCACCGACTTTTTATCAAACTATGGCTACACCTTC
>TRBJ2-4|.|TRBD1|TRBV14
CASSHRQGAKNIQYF
TGTGCCAGCAGCCACAGACAGGGGGCCAAAAACATTCAGTACTTC
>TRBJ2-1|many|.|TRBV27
CASSTRYNEQFF
TGTGCCAGCAGCACCCGTTACAATGAGCAGTTCTTC
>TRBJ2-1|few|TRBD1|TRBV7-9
CASSPGQGGFNEQFF
TGTGCCAGCAGCCCGGGACAGGGGGGTTTCAATGAGCAGTTCTTC
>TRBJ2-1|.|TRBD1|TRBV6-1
CASSRDPDREIYNEQFF
TGTGCCAGCAGCCGGGATCCGGACAGGGAGATTTACAATGAGCAGTTCTTC
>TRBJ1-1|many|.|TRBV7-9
CASSLAGGGTEAFF
TGTGCCAGCAGCTTAGCGGGGGGAGGGACTGAAGCTTTCTTT
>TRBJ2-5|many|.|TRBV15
CASQGNQETQYF
TGTGCCTCACAGGGAAACCAAGAGACCCAGTACTTC
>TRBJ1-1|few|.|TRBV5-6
CASSSLATGGEAFF
TGTGCCAGCAGCTCCCTCGCCACGGGCGGAGAAGCTTTCTTT
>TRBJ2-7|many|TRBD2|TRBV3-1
CASSPRTSGGAREQYF
TGTGCCAGCAGCCCTCGGACTAGCGGGGGGGCCCGGGAGCAGTACTTC
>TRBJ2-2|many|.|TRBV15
CATSYGLNTGELFF
TGTGCCACCAGTTACGGACTGAACACCGGGGAGCTGTTTTTT
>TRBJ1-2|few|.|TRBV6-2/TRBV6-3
CASSRGGGYTF
TGTGCCAGCAGCAGGGGAGGCGGCTACACCTTC
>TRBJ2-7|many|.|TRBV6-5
CASSYSGSYEQYF
TGTGCCAGCAGTTACTCGGGCTCCTACGAGCAGTACTTC
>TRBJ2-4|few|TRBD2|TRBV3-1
CASSQGGTSGLAKNIQYF
TGTGCCAGCAGCCAAGGCGGGACTAGCGGATTAGCCAAAAACATTCAGTACTTC
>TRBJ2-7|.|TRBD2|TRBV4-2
CASSQGGGRSTYEQYF
TGTGCCAGCAGCCAAGGGGGCGGGAGGTCCACCTACGAGCAGTACTTC
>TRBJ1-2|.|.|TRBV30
CAWRDGKFTF
TGTGCCTGGAGGGACGGCAAATTCACCTTC
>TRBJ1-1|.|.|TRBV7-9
CASSLGSSGRGISEAFF
TGTGCCAGCAGCTTAGGGAGCTCGGGGCGCGGCATCTCTGAAGCTTTCTTT
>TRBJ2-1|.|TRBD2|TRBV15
CATSVTGLAAYSSYNEQFF
TGTGCCACCAGCGTTACGGGACTAGCGGCCTACAGCTCCTACAATGAGCAGTTCTTC
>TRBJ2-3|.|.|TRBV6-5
CASSYSRNTDTQYF
TGTGCCAGCAGTTACTCTCGGAACACAGATACGCAGTATTTT
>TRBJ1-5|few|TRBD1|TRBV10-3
CAISESTGYNQPQHF
TGTGCCATCAGTGAGTCGACAGGGTACAATCAGCCCCAGCATTTT
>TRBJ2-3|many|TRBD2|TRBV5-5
CASSLFVLAGTDTQYF
TGTGCCAGCAGCTTGTTTGTACTAGCGGGCACAGATACGCAGTATTTT
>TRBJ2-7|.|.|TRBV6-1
CASSDLQGNEQYF
TGTGCCAGCAGTGATTTGCAGGGCAACGAGCAGTACTTC
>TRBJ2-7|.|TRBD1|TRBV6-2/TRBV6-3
CASSPDRALYEQYF
TGTGCCAGCAGCCCGGACAGGGCCCTTTACGAGCAGTACTTC
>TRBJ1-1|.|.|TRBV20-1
CCARVISGRAMNTEAFF
TGCTGTGCTAGAGTGATTTCAGGCAGGGCTATGAACACTGAAGCTTTCTTT
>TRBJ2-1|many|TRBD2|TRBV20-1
CSAPKSAGGSYNEQFF
TGCAGTGCTCCCAAATCGGCGGGAGGGTCCTACAATGAGCAGTTCTTC
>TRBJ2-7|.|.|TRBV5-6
CASSLGVNRDEQYF
TGTGCCAGCAGCTTGGGAGTCAACAGGGACGAGCAGTACTTC
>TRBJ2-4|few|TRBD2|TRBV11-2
CASSPFLGLAGDRAKNIQYF
TGTGCCAGCAGCCCTTTTTTAGGACTAGCGGGAGATCGGGCCAAAAACATTCAGTACTTC
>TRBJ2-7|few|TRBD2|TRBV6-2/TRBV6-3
CASSYSMVRGLAGRPSSYEQYF
TGTGCCAGCAGTTACTCGATGGTTAGGGGACTAGCGGGGCGACCTAGCTCCTACGAGCAGTACTTC
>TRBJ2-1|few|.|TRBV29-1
CSVPTLPHEQFF
TGCAGCGTCCCGACCCTTCCCCATGAGCAGTTCTTC
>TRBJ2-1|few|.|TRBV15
CATSREPGGPDNEQFF
TGTGCCACCAGCAGAGAGCCTGGGGGACCCGACAATGAGCAGTTCTTC
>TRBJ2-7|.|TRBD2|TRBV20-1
CSASGGGGIYEQYF
TGCAGTGCTAGCGGGGGGGGCGGGATCTACGAGCAGTACTTC
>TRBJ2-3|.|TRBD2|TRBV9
CASSVVGGGGTDTQYF
TGTGCCAGCAGCGTAGTCGGCGGGGGAGGCACAGATACGCAGTATTTT
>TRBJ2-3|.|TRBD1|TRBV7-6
CASSLVDRGTDTQYF
TGTGCCAGCAGCTTAGTGGACAGGGGCACAGATACGCAGTATTTT
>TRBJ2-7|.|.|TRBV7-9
CTSMNLNEQYF
TGTACCAGCATGAATTTGAACGAGCAGTACTTC
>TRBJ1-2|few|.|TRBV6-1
CASSRADLTYGYTF
TGTGCCAGCAGCCGCGCGGACCTGACCTATGGCTACACCTTC
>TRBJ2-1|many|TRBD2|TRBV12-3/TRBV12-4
CASSRGGSYNEQFF
TGTGCCAGCAGCCGCGGGGGGTCCTACAATGAGCAGTTCTTC
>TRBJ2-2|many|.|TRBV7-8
CASSLLGAGELFF
TGTGCCAGCAGCTTGTTGGGTGCCGGGGAGCTGTTTTTT
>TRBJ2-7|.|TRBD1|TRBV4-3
CASSQAHGQGPYEQYF
TGCGCCAGCAGCCAAGCGCACGGACAGGGGCCCTACGAGCAGTACTTC
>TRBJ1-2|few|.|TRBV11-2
CASSDRTVAYGYTF
TGTGCCAGCAGTGACCGGACAGTGGCCTATGGCTACACCTTC
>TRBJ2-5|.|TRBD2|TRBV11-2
CASSLGASGSRETQYF
TGTGCCAGCAGCTTAGGGGCTAGCGGGAGTAGGGAGACCCAGTACTTC
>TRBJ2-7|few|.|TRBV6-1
CASSERPRSSYNSYEQYF
TGTGCCAGCAGTGAACGTCCCCGCAGTAGCTATAACTCCTACGAGCAGTACTTC
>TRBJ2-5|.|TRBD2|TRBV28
CASAGGAPQETQYF
TGTGCCAGCGCGGGGGGGGCTCCTCAAGAGACCCAGTACTTC
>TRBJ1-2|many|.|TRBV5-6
CASSLGARGHIF
TGTGCCAGCAGCTTGGGGGCTCGGGGACACATCTTC
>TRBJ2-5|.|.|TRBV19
CASSMVGRVRGETQYF
TGTGCCAGTAGTATGGTGGGCAGGGTTCGAGGGGAGACCCAGTACTTC
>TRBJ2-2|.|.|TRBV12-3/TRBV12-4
CASSRFEANTGELFF
TGTGCCAGCAGCCGGTTTGAGGCGAACACCGGGGAGCTGTTTTTT
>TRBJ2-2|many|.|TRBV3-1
CASSRARTGELFF
TGTGCCAGCAGCCGAGCACGCACCGGGGAGCTGTTTTTT